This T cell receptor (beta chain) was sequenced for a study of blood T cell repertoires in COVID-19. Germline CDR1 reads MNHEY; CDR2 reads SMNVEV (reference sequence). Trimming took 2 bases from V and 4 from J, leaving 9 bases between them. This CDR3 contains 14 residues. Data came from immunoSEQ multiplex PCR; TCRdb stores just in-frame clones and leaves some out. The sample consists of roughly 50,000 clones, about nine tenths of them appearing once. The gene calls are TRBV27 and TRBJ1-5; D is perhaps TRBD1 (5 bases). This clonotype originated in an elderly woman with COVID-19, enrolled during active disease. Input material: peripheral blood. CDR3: CASSLQGWNQPQHF. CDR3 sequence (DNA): TGTGCCAGCAGTTTACAGGGCTGGAATCAGCCCCAGCATTTT.